This TCR beta chain was sequenced during a study of blood T cell repertoires in COVID-19. Turning to the study itself: From the United States, Italy and Spain came samples of acute and convalescent COVID-19. PBMCs, B-cell-depleted T cells, or T cells provided the cDNA or gDNA that made up the material.

CDR1 and CDR2 (germline): LNHDA, SQIVND (reference sequence). V was clipped by 5 bases and J by 5 bases, with 16 bases between them. The length of the CDR3 is 15 residues. Authors' processing steps: Amplification of reference gene primers provided the estimated nucleated cell counts. TCRdb keeps only in-frame clones here, not all; method: immunoSEQ multiplex PCR. V and J calls and clone size are copied from that table; D and trimming were computed from the DNA. The repertoire holds 65,000 to 80,000 clones, about 81% seen once, with under 35% in the top ten. This clonotype was sampled from a human donor in a cohort sampled during active COVID-19. Input material: peripheral blood. The chain couples TRBV19 to TRBJ1-5; D is perhaps TRBD1 (6 bases). The CDR3 protein is CASSQRQDQDQPQHF. For the CDR3, the DNA is TGTGCCAGTAGTCAACGACAGGACCAAGATCAGCCCCAGCATTTT.